These 20 T cell receptor beta chains share one sample of origin, sequenced in a study of T-cell memory formation after mild COVID-19. One entry per CDR3 protein, called by TCRdb with MiXCR from the 5' RACE reads. The sample lists roughly 610,000 distinct CDR3 sequences; around 16% were seen once. The sequencing input was PBMCs or a T cell subset sorted from them (not recorded which). All receptors come from an adult woman who had mild COVID-19 (a few samples of this study predate the infection). Cell type and time point are not known.

This clonotype was seen a few times. This chain connects TRBV5-1 to TRBJ1-4; no clear D. V was trimmed by 4 bases and J by 4 bases, leaving 14 bases between them. Germline V gene sequence: CDR1 SGHRS, CDR2 YFSETQ. The CDR3 contains 15 residues. The CDR3 DNA follows: TGCGCCAGCAGCCTAAGTCCAAGGGATAATGAAAAACTGTTTTTT. Translating it yields CASSLSPRDNEKLFF.

A few counts support this clonotype. The V gene is TRBV15, the J gene TRBJ1-1; D perhaps matches TRBD1 (5 bases). Germline V gene sequence: CDR1 LNHNV, CDR2 YYDKDF (reference sequence). CDR3 length: 14 amino acids. Trimming removed 5 bases at V and 1 base at J, with 11 bases between. The CDR3 DNA is TGTGCCACCAGCCTCGCGGGGCGGAACACTGAAGCTTTCTTT. Its protein is CATSLAGRNTEAFF.

This clonotype was detected only a few times. The gene calls are TRBV30 and TRBJ2-1, with a tentative D call TRBD2 (6 bases). The CDR3 has 16 residues. CDR1 and CDR2 (germline): GTSNPN, SVGIG (reference sequence). V was cut by 0 bases and J by 5 bases, with 17 bases left in between. The CDR3 DNA is TGTGCCTGGAGTGTCCCCAGACTAGTATCCGACAATGAGCAGTTCTTC. Amino acids: CAWSVPRLVSDNEQFF.

The chain links TRBV27 to TRBJ2-1, with TRBD2 matching 7 bases. V shed 2 bases and J 4 bases; nucleotides not matched to a gene: 14. The germline gives CDR1 MNHEY, CDR2 SMNVEV (reference sequence). CDR3 length: 18 residues. The CDR3 sequence is CASSLTKGSSSGYNEQFF. For the CDR3, the DNA is TGTGCCAGCAGTTTAACTAAGGGTTCGTCTAGCGGATACAATGAGCAGTTCTTC.

This clonotype has just a few counts. The rearrangement joins TRBV24-1 to TRBJ2-3, with 15 positions matching TRBD2. CDR3 length equals 18 residues. With 4 bases clipped from V and 4 bases from J, the junction kept 8 bases outside the gene matches. In germline, CDR1 is KGHDR, CDR2 SFDVKD. CDR3 protein: CATSDPGTSGRSSDTQYF. The CDR3 DNA sequence: TGTGCCACCAGTGACCCCGGGACTAGCGGGAGGTCGTCAGATACGCAGTATTTT.

This clonotype was observed a few times. This chain uses TRBV9 with TRBJ2-1, with TRBD1 matching 7 bases. CDR1 and CDR2 from the germline V gene are SGDLS and YYNGEE. Losses at the gene ends were 0 bases for V and 3 bases for J; bases not matched to a gene: 6. The CDR3 has 16 residues. The CDR3 DNA is TGTGCCAGCAGCGTAGCTCCGGGACAGTACTACAATGAGCAGTTCTTC. Protein product: CASSVAPGQYYNEQFF.

This rearrangement joins TRBV27 to TRBJ2-7; 12 nucleotides agree with TRBD2. The CDR3 has 16 amino acids. V was pared by 5 bases and J by 5 bases, with 10 bases of the junction left unmatched. Germline V gives CDR1 MNHEY, CDR2 SMNVEV (reference sequence). In DNA form, the CDR3 reads TGTGCCAGCAGTGAACGTCTAGCGGGGGGGCCGGACGAGCAGTACTTC. Translating gives CASSERLAGGPDEQYF.

This sequence joins TRBV7-9 and TRBJ1-1; 8 bases agree with TRBD1. Germline trimming cut 1 base from V and 4 bases from J; bases unmatched to any gene: 14. The CDR3 covers 18 residues. Germline CDR1 and CDR2: SEHNR and FQNEAQ (reference sequence). The CDR3 reads CASSLGRTGWPGGTEAFF. As DNA, the CDR3 is TGTGCCAGCAGCTTAGGCCGGACAGGGTGGCCGGGGGGCACTGAAGCTTTCTTT.

The chain recombines TRBV30 with TRBJ2-7; D remains ambiguous. This CDR3 has 11 amino acids. Germline V gene sequence: CDR1 GTSNPN, CDR2 SVGIG (reference sequence). V was shortened by 1 base and J by 4 bases, with 5 bases between the two germline ends. The DNA for the CDR3 is TGTGCCTGGAGTGAGAAATACGAGCAGTACTTC. As protein: CAWSEKYEQYF.

This clonotype was recorded a few times. This rearrangement joins TRBV5-1 to TRBJ2-3; D is possibly TRBD1 (6 bases). The CDR3 spans 15 residues. Germline CDR1 reads SGHRS; CDR2 reads YFSETQ. The ends were cut back, 4 bases at V and 2 bases at J, with 14 bases in the middle. The CDR3 sequence: CASSVTGWNTDTQYF. For the CDR3, the DNA is TGCGCCAGCAGCGTCACAGGGTGGAACACAGATACGCAGTATTTT.

This clonotype has just a few counts. V is TRBV27 and J is TRBJ2-2; TRBD2 matches 11 bases. The CDR3 consists of 15 residues. Per the germline V gene, CDR1 is MNHEY and CDR2 is SMNVEV (reference sequence). The trim removed 6 bases at V and 9 bases at J, leaving 9 bases unmatched. This CDR3 is CASRDSGRAVRELFF. The CDR3 nucleotides read TGTGCCAGCAGAGATAGCGGGAGGGCGGTACGGGAGCTGTTTTTT.

The chain couples TRBV5-5 to TRBJ2-1, with TRBD2 identical over 9 bases. J was trimmed by 0 bases and V by 1 base; bases with no gene match: 8. The CDR3 runs 18 residues. Per germline, CDR1 SGHKS and CDR2 YYEKEE (reference sequence). The CDR3 coding sequence is TGTGCCAGCAGCTTGAGGGTAGCGGGAGAGTTCTCCTACAATGAGCAGTTCTTC. This sequence encodes CASSLRVAGEFSYNEQFF.

This clonotype was counted at least ten times. This chain links TRBV11-2 with TRBJ1-4; no reliable D call. The germline V and J ends were trimmed by 5 bases and 8 bases, with 12 bases remaining between them. Per germline, CDR1 SGHAT and CDR2 FQNNGV. The CDR3 loop spans 13 amino acids. The CDR3 bases are TGTGCCAGCAGCACCGGGCTAAAGGAAAAACTGTTTTTT. Amino acids: CASSTGLKEKLFF.

The sample holds a few counts of this clonotype. This sequence joins TRBV5-1 and TRBJ2-1, with a tentative D call TRBD1 (6 bases). The V end was cut by 0 bases, the J end by 5 bases, with 9 bases between. CDR3 length: 14 amino acids. Germline V gives CDR1 SGHRS, CDR2 YFSETQ. The CDR3: CASSLDRVHNEQFF. The DNA of the CDR3 is TGCGCCAGCAGCTTGGACAGGGTACACAATGAGCAGTTCTTC.

This clonotype has only a few counts. The chain has TRBV2 and TRBJ2-2; D possibly corresponds to TRBD1 (5 bases). Germline values: CDR1 SNHLY, CDR2 FYNNEI. The CDR3 spans 17 residues. Trimming took 2 bases from V and 4 from J, leaving 17 bases between them. The DNA of the CDR3 is TGTGCCAGCAGTGAACTGGGGCAGATGGTAGGCACCGGGGAGCTGTTTTTT. The encoded protein is CASSELGQMVGTGELFF.

There are many counts of this clonotype. The rearrangement uses TRBV7-3 and TRBJ2-5; 10 bases agree with TRBD1. The CDR3 is made up of 13 amino acids. Losses at the gene ends were 5 bases for V and 5 bases for J; bases not matched to a gene: 2. Looked up from germline, CDR1 is SGHTA and CDR2 is FQGTGA. In nucleotides, the CDR3 is TGTGCCAGCAGCCGGACAGGGGGGGAGACCCAGTACTTC. Translation gives CASSRTGGETQYF.

The chain employs TRBV6-5 and TRBJ1-3; weak D call: TRBD1 (5 bases). The germline V and J ends were trimmed by 4 bases and 3 bases, with 10 bases remaining between them. CDR3 length: 14 amino acids. CDR1 is MNHEY and CDR2 is SVGAGI in the germline V gene. CDR3 bases: TGTGCCAGCAGTTCCGGGGCCCGTGGAAACACCATATATTTT. Protein product: CASSSGARGNTIYF.

This clonotype showed up just a few times. CDR3 DNA: TGCGCCAGCAGCACAGGTGGAGGGAAGGAAAAACTGTTTTTT. This codes for CASSTGGGKEKLFF. The chain has TRBV5-1 and TRBJ1-4; D may be TRBD1 (5 bases). V was shortened by 4 bases and J by 8 bases, with 15 bases between the two germline ends. Germline CDR1 is SGHRS and CDR2 is YFSETQ. The CDR3 length is 14 residues.

There are a few counts of this clonotype. V gene TRBV7-9 combines with J gene TRBJ2-1, with 10 bases matching TRBD2. J gave up 0 bases and V 4 bases, and 15 bases lay outside the gene matches. Germline assignment: CDR1 SEHNR and CDR2 FQNEAQ (reference sequence). This CDR3 contains 20 residues. The CDR3 reads CASSSPTSGIPPSSYNEQFF. In DNA form, the CDR3 reads TGTGCCAGCAGCTCCCCTACTAGCGGGATCCCCCCTAGCTCCTACAATGAGCAGTTCTTC. Using reference TRBV7-9 and TRBJ2-1 for the parts outside the CDR3, the full variable domain is DTGVSQNPRHKITKRGQNVTFRCDPISEHNRLYWYRQTLGQGPEFLTYFQNEAQLEKSRLLSDRFSAERPKGSFSTLEIQRTEQGDSAMYLCASSSPTSGIPPSSYNEQFFGPGTRLTVL.

This chain connects TRBV9 to TRBJ1-1; unclear D gene. Germline CDR1 is SGDLS and CDR2 is YYNGEE. The CDR3 runs to 12 residues. V gave up 4 bases and J gave up 10 bases, with 14 bases separating them. CDR3: CASSFSDVGAFF. The CDR3 nucleotides read TGTGCCAGCAGCTTTAGTGACGTTGGAGCTTTCTTT.